Listed below are T cell receptor beta chains from one sample, sequenced in a study of blood T cell repertoires in COVID-19. Data came from immunoSEQ multiplex PCR; TCRdb stores just in-frame clones and leaves some out. The sample gives about 400,000 clones, approximately 86% of which show up once; 2% to 2.5% is in the top ten. Sequenced material: PBMCs or T cells enriched from blood (not recorded which). These receptors were obtained from a woman aged 40 to 55 with acute COVID-19. Each CDR3 is given with its conserved first and last residue. The D gene is left open where the match is weak. Clone size is stated in some rows and not others, as once, few, many or a class when expanded.

>NA|NA|TRBV5-1|TRBJ1-2
TGCGCCAGCAGCTTCGGAGGGACTTCTAACTATGGCTACACCTTC
CASSFGGTSNYGYTF
>NA|NA|TRBV30|TRBJ1-3
TGTGCCTGGGGCGGATCTGGGGCTCTCTCTGGAAACACCATATATTTT
CAWGGSGALSGNTIYF
>NA|TRBD1|TRBV3-1/TRBV3-2|TRBJ1-1
TGTGCCAGCAGCCAACAGGGACAGTTGAACACTGAAGCTTTCTTT
CASSQQGQLNTEAFF
>NA|NA|TRBV7-4|TRBJ1-3
TGTGCCAGCAGCTGGTACAGGGCGACCTCTGGAAACACCATATATTTT
CASSWYRATSGNTIYF
>NA|TRBD1|TRBV18|TRBJ2-6
TGTGCCAGCTCATTGGACAGGGGAATCTCTGGGGCCAACGTCCTGACTTTC
CASSLDRGISGANVLTF
>NA|NA|TRBV6-5|TRBJ1-1
TGTGCCAGCAGTTATGCACTGATGAACACTGAAGCTTTCTTT
CASSYALMNTEAFF
>NA|TRBD1|TRBV5-1|TRBJ2-1
TGCGCCAGCAGCTTGACAGGGGATTACTACAATGAGCAGTTCTTC
CASSLTGDYYNEQFF
>NA|TRBD1|TRBV4-1|TRBJ2-1
TGCGCCAGCAGCCCCCCCGGGACAGGAGGAATGCAGGAGCAGTTCTTC
CASSPPGTGGMQEQFF
>NA|TRBD2|TRBV3-1/TRBV3-2|TRBJ2-7
TGTGCCAGCAGCCAGGAGCGGGGGGCTCTCGAGCAGTACTTC
CASSQERGALEQYF
>NA|NA|TRBV19|TRBJ1-6
TGTGCCAGTAGTATAAATTTGTCCGGAGCACCCCTCCACTTT
CASSINLSGAPLHF
>NA|NA|TRBV4-2|TRBJ2-3
TGTGCCAGCAGCCAAGGTATCGGGGGGCCGGTCAGCACAGATACGCAGTATTTT
CASSQGIGGPVSTDTQYF
>NA|NA|TRBV9|TRBJ2-7
TGTGCCAGCAGCGTAGGCCGGAGCGGCCACGAGCAGTACTTC
CASSVGRSGHEQYF
>NA|TRBD1|TRBV2|TRBJ2-7
TGTGCCAGCAGTGAGGGCAGGGGGCTAGGCGAGCAGTACTTC
CASSEGRGLGEQYF
>NA|TRBD1|TRBV7-9|TRBJ2-6
TGTGCCAGCAGCTTAGGGACAGGGCCTGGGGCCAACGTCCTGACTTTC
CASSLGTGPGANVLTF
>once|NA|TRBV2|TRBJ1-2
TGTGCCAGCAGATCAACAGAGAACTATGGCTACACCTTC
CASRSTENYGYTF
>NA|TRBD2|TRBV27|TRBJ2-3
TGTGCCAGCAGTCCCATAAGGACTAGCGGGGTGGGAGCAGATACGCAGTATTTT
CASSPIRTSGVGADTQYF
>NA|NA|TRBV13|TRBJ2-7
TGTGCCAGCAGCTTATCACGAGCGATCCACGAGCAGTACTTC
CASSLSRAIHEQYF